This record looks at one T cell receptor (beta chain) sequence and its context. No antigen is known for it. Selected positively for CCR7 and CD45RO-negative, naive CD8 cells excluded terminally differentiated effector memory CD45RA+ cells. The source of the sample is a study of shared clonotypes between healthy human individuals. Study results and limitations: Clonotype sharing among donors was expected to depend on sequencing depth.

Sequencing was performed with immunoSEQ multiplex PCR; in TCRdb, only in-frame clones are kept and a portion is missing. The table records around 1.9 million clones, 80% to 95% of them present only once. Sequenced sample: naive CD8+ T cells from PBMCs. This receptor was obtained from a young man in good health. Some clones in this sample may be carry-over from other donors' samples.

CDR3 region: CASSWGTDQPQHF. Written as DNA, the CDR3 is TGTGCCAGCAGCTGGGGGACCGATCAGCCCCAGCATTTT. The V gene is TRBV7-6, the J gene TRBJ1-5, with D maybe TRBD1 (5 bases). This CDR3 is 13 amino acids long. V was trimmed by 4 bases and J by 5 bases, leaving 9 bases between them. Looked up from germline, CDR1 is SGHVS and CDR2 is FNYEAQ.